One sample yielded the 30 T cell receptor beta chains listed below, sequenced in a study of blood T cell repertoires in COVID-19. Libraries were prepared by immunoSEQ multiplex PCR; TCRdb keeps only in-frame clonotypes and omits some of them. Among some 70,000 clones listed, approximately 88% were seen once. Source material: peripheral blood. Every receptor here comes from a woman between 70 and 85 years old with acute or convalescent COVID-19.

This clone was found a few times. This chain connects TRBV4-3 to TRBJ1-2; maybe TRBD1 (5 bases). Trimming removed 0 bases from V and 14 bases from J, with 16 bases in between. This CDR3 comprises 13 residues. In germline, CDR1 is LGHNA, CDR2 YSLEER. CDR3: CASSQELGQGLTF. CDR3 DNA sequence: TGCGCCAGCAGCCAAGAGCTTGGGCAGGGCCTTACCTTC.

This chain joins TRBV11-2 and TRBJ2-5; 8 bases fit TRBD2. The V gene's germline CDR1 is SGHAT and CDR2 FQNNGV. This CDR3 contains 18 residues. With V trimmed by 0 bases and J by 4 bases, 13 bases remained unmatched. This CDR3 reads CASSLEGSVAGPGETQYF. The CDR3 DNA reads TGTGCCAGCAGCTTAGAAGGGTCAGTAGCGGGGCCAGGAGAGACCCAGTACTTC.

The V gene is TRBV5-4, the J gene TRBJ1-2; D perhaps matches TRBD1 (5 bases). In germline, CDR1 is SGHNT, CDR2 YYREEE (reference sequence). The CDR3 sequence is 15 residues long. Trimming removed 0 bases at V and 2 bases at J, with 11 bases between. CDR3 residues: CASSLAGVGNYGYTF. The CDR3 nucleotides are TGTGCCAGCAGCTTGGCGGGGGTGGGGAACTATGGCTACACCTTC.

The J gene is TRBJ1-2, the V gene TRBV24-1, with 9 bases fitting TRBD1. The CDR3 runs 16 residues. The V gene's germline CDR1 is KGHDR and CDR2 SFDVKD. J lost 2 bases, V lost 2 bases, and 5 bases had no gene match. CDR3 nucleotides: TGTGCCACCAGTGATTCCCGTGGACAGGGGAACTATGGCTACACCTTC. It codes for CATSDSRGQGNYGYTF.

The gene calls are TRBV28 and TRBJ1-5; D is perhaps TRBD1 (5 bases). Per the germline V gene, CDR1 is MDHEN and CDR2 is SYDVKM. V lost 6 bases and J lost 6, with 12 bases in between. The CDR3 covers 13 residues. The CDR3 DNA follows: TGTGCCAGCAGGCGCCCGGGGGGTCAGCCCCAGCATTTT. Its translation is CASRRPGGQPQHF.

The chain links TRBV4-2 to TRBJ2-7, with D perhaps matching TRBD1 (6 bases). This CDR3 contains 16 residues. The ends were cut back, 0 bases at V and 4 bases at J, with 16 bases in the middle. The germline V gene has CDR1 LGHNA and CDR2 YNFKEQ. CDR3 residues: CASSQDLAGANYEQYF. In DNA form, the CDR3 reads TGTGCCAGCAGCCAAGATCTGGCAGGGGCGAATTACGAGCAGTACTTC.

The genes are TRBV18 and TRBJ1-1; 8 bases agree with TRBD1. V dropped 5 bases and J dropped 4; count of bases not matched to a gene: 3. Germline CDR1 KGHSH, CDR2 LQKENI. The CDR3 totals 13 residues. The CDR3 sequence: CASSDRGSTEAFF. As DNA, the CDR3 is TGTGCCAGCTCAGACAGGGGATCCACTGAAGCTTTCTTT.

DNA of the CDR3: TGTGCCTGGAGTCCCTCCGGACTACAAGAGACCCAGTACTTC. It yields the protein CAWSPSGLQETQYF. This chain links TRBV30 with TRBJ2-5; weak D call: TRBD2 (6 bases). This CDR3 contains 14 residues. Germline CDR1 reads GTSNPN; CDR2 reads SVGIG (reference sequence). V shed 2 bases and J shed 2 bases, with 12 bases lying between them.

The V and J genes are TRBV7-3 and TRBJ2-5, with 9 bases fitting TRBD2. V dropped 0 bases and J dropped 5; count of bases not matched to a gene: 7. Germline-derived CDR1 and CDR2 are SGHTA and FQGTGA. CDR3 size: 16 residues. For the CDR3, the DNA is TGTGCCAGCAGCTTAACAGTGGCGGGGGGGCCGGAGACCCAGTACTTC. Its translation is CASSLTVAGGPETQYF. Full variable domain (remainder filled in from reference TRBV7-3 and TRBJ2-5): GAGVSQTPSNKVTEKGKYVELRCDPISGHTALYWYRQSLGQGPEFLIYFQGTGAADDSGLPNDRFFAVRPEGSVSTLKIQRTERGDSAVYLCASSLTVAGGPETQYFGPGTRLLVL.

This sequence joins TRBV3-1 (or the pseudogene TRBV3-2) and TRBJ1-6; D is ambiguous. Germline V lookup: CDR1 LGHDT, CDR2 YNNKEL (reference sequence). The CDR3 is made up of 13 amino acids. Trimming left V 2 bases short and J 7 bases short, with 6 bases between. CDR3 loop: CASSQNGNSPLHF. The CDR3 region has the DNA TGTGCCAGCAGCCAAAATGGCAATTCACCCCTCCACTTT.

The CDR3 DNA reads as TGTGCCAGCAGCCCCCGTGTGCGGCTTGAGGGTGGCTACACCTTC. Residues: CASSPRVRLEGGYTF. This chain links TRBV9 with TRBJ1-2; D is ambiguous. The V end was cut by 4 bases, the J end by 7 bases, with 20 bases between. The CDR3 contains 15 residues. Germline V CDR1 and CDR2: SGDLS, YYNGEE. The entire variable domain, with the rest obtained from reference TRBV9 and TRBJ1-2, is as follows: DSGVTQTPKHLITATGQRVTLRCSPRSGDLSVYWYQQSLDQGLQFLIQYYNGEERAKGNILERFSAQQFPDLHSELNLSSLELGDSALYFCASSPRVRLEGGYTFGSGTRLTVV.

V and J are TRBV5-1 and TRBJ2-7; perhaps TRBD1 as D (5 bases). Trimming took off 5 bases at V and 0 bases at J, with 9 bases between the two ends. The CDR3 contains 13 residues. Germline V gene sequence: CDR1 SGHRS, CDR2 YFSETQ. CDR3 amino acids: CASRLTDSYEQYF. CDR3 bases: TGCGCCAGCAGACTGACAGACTCCTACGAGCAGTACTTC. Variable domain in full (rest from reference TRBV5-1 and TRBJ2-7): KAGVTQTPRYLIKTRGQQVTLSCSPISGHRSVSWYQQTPGQGLQFLFEYFSETQRNKGNFPGRFSGRQFSNSRSEMNVSTLELGDSALYLCASRLTDSYEQYFGPGTRLTVT.

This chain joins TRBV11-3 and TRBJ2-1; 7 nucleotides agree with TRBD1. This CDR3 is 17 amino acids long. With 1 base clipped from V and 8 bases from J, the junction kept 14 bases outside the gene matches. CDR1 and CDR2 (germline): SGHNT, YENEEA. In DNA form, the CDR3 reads TGTGCCAGCAGCTTAGCAAGGCGGGTGGGGACAGTTGATGAGCAGTTCTTC. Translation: CASSLARRVGTVDEQFF.

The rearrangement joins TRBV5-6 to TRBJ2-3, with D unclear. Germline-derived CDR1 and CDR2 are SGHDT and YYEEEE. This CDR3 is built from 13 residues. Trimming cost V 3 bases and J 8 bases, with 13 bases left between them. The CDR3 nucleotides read TGTGCCAGCAGCTCTCCCAACCCAGGTACGCAGTATTTT. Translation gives CASSSPNPGTQYF.

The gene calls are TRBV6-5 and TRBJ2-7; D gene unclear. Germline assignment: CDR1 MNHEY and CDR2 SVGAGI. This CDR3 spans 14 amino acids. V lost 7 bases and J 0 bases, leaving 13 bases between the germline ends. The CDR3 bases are TGTGCCAGCAATAGACACCTCAGCTCCTACGAGCAGTACTTC. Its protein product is CASNRHLSSYEQYF.

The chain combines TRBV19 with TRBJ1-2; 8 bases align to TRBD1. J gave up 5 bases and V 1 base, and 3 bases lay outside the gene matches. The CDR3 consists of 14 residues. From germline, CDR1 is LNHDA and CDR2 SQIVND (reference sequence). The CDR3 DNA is TGTGCCAGTAGTATAGCAGGGGGCGCTTATGGCTACACCTTC. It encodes CASSIAGGAYGYTF.

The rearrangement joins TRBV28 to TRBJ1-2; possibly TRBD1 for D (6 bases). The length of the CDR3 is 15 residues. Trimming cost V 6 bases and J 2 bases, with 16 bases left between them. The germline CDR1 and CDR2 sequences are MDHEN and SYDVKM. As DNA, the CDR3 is TGTGCCAGCAGGCCTTTTTCGAGGGGGAACTATGGCTACACCTTC. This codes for CASRPFSRGNYGYTF.

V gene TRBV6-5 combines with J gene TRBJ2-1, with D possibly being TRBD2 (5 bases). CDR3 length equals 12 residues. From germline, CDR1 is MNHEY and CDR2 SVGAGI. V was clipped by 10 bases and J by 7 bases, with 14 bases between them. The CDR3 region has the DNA TGTGCCACCACTTTATCGGGGAATGAGCAGTTCTTC. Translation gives CATTLSGNEQFF.

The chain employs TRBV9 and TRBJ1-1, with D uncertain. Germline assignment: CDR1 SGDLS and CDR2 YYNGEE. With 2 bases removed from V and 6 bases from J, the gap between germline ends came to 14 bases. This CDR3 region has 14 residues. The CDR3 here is CASSVTVAGSEAFF. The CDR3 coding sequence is TGTGCCAGCAGCGTTACGGTCGCGGGGTCTGAAGCTTTCTTT.

This CDR3 is CASSLTSGRAVEQFF. DNA for the CDR3: TGTGCCAGCAGCTTAACTAGCGGGAGGGCCGTTGAGCAGTTCTTC. The rearrangement uses TRBV11-3 and TRBJ2-1, with 13 positions matching TRBD2. CDR1 and CDR2 (germline): SGHNT, YENEEA. This CDR3 contains 15 residues. J lost 9 bases, V lost 2 bases, and 4 bases had no gene match.

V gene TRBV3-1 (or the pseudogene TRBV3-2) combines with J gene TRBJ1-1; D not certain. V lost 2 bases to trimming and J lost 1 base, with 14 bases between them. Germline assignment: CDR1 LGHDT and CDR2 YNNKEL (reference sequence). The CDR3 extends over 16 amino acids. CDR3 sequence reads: CASSQSFGLRNTEAFF. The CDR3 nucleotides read TGTGCCAGCAGCCAAAGTTTTGGGCTTCGGAACACTGAAGCTTTCTTT.

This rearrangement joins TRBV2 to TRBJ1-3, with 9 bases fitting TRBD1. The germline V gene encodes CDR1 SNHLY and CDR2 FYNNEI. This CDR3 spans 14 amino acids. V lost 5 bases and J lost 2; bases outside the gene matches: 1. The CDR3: CASSRDRAGNTIYF. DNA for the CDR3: TGTGCCAGCAGTCGGGACAGGGCTGGAAACACCATATATTTT.

CDR3 amino acids: CASSFNRAVFTGELFF. DNA of the CDR3: TGTGCCAGCAGCTTTAACAGGGCAGTATTCACCGGGGAGCTGTTTTTT. The genes are TRBV7-9 and TRBJ2-2, with D possibly TRBD1 on 6 matching bases. CDR3 length: 16 amino acids. In germline, CDR1 is SEHNR, CDR2 FQNEAQ (reference sequence). The V gene lost 3 bases and the J gene lost 4 bases, with 15 bases spanning the gap.

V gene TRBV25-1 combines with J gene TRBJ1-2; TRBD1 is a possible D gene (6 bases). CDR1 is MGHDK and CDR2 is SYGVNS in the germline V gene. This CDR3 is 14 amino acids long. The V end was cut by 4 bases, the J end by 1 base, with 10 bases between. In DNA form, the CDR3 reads TGTGCCAGCAGTGTGTTAGGGGGTAACTATGGCTACACCTTC. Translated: CASSVLGGNYGYTF.

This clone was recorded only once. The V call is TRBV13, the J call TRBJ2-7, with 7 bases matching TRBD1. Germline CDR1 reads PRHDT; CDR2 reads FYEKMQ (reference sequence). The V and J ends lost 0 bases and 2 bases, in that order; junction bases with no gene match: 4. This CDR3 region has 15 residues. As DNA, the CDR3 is TGTGCCAGCAGCTTAGGCGGGACAGAAGCCTACGAGCAGTACTTC. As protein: CASSLGGTEAYEQYF.

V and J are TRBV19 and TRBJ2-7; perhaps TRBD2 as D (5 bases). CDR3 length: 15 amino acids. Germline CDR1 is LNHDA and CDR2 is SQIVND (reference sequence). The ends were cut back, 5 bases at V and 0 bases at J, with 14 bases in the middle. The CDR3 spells CASSWTSESSYEQYF. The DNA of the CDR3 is TGTGCCAGTAGTTGGACTTCGGAGAGCTCCTACGAGCAGTACTTC.

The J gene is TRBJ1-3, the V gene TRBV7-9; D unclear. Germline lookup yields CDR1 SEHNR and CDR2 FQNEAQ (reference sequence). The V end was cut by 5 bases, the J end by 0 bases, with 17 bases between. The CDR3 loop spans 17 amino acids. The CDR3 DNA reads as TGTGCCAGCAGCAGAAGAGGAGGGCAGAGCTCTGGAAACACCATATATTTT. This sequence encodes CASSRRGGQSSGNTIYF.

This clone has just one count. Here the CDR3 reads CASSLAFRGDGNQPQHF. The DNA for the CDR3 is TGTGCCAGCAGTTTAGCATTCCGGGGAGATGGGAATCAGCCCCAGCATTTT. The chain joins TRBV27 to TRBJ1-5; D is unresolved. V lost 2 bases and J 4 bases, leaving 18 bases between the germline ends. Germline values: CDR1 MNHEY, CDR2 SMNVEV (reference sequence). The CDR3 covers 17 residues.

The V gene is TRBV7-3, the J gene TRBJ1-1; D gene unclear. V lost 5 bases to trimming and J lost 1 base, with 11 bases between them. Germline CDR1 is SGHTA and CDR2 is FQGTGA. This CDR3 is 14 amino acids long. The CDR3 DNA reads TGTGCCAGCAGCACCGACGGAGAGAACACTGAAGCTTTCTTT. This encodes CASSTDGENTEAFF.

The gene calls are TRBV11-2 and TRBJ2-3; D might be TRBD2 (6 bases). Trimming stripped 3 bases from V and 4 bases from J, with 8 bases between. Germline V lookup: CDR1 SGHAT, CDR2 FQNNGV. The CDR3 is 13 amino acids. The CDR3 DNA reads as TGTGCCAGCAGCTTTCCGGGGGCAGATACGCAGTATTTT. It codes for CASSFPGADTQYF.